Each of the 30 T cell receptor beta chains below was sequenced from the same sample in a study of blood T cells in healthy people across ages. The second PCR ran about 6 to 12 cycles with a sample-barcoded 5' primer and J-beta primers. Using its own MiXCR run on the 5' RACE reads, TCRdb lists one record per CDR3 protein. Of about 730,000 distinct CDR3 sequences listed, approximately 43% were seen once; the top ten hold about 20%. The sequenced sample consisted of blood. The origin of the receptors is a woman aged 55-75 years in good health.

This clonotype was counted only a few times. The CDR3 is CASSLSGYSYNEQFF. DNA for the CDR3: TGTGCCAGCAGCCTTAGCGGGTACTCCTACAATGAGCAGTTCTTC. The chain uses TRBV7-2 and TRBJ2-1; TRBD2 matches 7 bases. The CDR3 runs to 15 residues. V lost 5 bases to trimming and J lost 0 bases; unmatched junction nucleotides: 4. Germline CDR1 reads SGHTA; CDR2 reads FQGNSA.

The chain employs TRBV9 and TRBJ2-6; weak D call: TRBD2 (7 bases). The CDR3 consists of 16 residues. V lost 0 bases and J lost 4, with 11 bases in between. Looked up from germline, CDR1 is SGDLS and CDR2 is YYNGEE. The CDR3, as DNA: TGTGCCAGCAGCGTAGAAGCGGGGACAGGGGCCAACGTCCTGACTTTC. Translated, it gives CASSVEAGTGANVLTF.

Details on this clonotype: This may be a read error, as it is one base from a much larger clone. The chain recombines TRBV10-3 with TRBJ2-3, with TRBD2 matching 10 bases. Germline CDR1 is ENHRY and CDR2 is SYGVKD. This CDR3 has 17 amino acids. The CDR3 sequence: CAISESGLADSTETQYF. In DNA, the CDR3 is TGTGCCATCAGTGAAAGTGGACTAGCGGATAGCACAGAGACGCAGTATTTT.

V is TRBV20-1 and J is TRBJ2-2; TRBD2 matches at 10 bases. The V and J ends lost 1 base and 2 bases, in that order; junction bases with no gene match: 4. This CDR3 spans 16 amino acids. CDR1 and CDR2 (germline): DFQATT, SNEGSKA (reference sequence). The CDR3 DNA reads as TGCAGTGCTAGAGTCCAGCGGGGGGGTAACACCGGGGAGCTGTTTTTT. Protein product: CSARVQRGGNTGELFF.

There are a few counts of this clonotype. The V and J genes are TRBV7-9 and TRBJ1-2; TRBD1 is a possible D gene (5 bases). This CDR3 region has 12 residues. Trimming took 1 base from V and 8 from J, leaving 8 bases between them. Per the germline V gene, CDR1 is SEHNR and CDR2 is FQNEAQ (reference sequence). Here the CDR3 DNA reads TGTGCCAGCAGCTTAGGACAGTCAGGCTACACCTTC. Its protein product is CASSLGQSGYTF. Full variable domain (remainder filled in from reference TRBV7-9 and TRBJ1-2): DTGVSQNPRHKITKRGQNVTFRCDPISEHNRLYWYRQTLGQGPEFLTYFQNEAQLEKSRLLSDRFSAERPKGSFSTLEIQRTEQGDSAMYLCASSLGQSGYTFGSGTRLTVV.

The chain joins TRBV20-1 to TRBJ2-5, with 11 nucleotides matching TRBD2. V dropped 6 bases and J dropped 2; count of bases not matched to a gene: 8. The CDR3 runs 15 residues. Germline values: CDR1 DFQATT, CDR2 SNEGSKA (reference sequence). The CDR3, as DNA: TGCAGTGCCATAACTAGCGGGAGTCTTCAAGAGACCCAGTACTTC. Amino acid sequence: CSAITSGSLQETQYF.

This clonotype was detected only a few times. This chain uses TRBV20-1 with TRBJ2-1, with 10 nucleotides matching TRBD1. The DNA end favors TRBJ2-7, so the J call may be wrong. This CDR3 region has 19 residues. CDR1 DFQATT and CDR2 SNEGSKA come from the germline V gene (reference sequence). The CDR3: CSASRDRGRVGVTYNEQYF. Here the CDR3 DNA reads TGCAGTGCGAGTCGGGACAGGGGTCGCGTCGGGGTGACCTACAATGAGCAGTACTTC.

Note on this clonotype: One end of the junction fails to match germline, which may point to a read error. The rearrangement links TRBV7-9 to TRBJ2-3; 8 positions agree with TRBD2. Germline CDR1 and CDR2: SEHNR and FQNEAQ (reference sequence). The CDR3 spans 16 residues. The CDR3 sequence: CASSLTASGHTGTQYF. In DNA, the CDR3 is TGTGCCAGCAGCTTAACGGCTAGCGGGCACACAGGTACGCAGTATTTT. Full variable domain (outside the CDR3, taken from reference TRBV7-9 and TRBJ2-3): DTGVSQNPRHKITKRGQNVTFRCDPISEHNRLYWYRQTLGQGPEFLTYFQNEAQLEKSRLLSDRFSAERPKGSFSTLEIQRTEQGDSAMYLCASSLTASGHTGTQYFGPGTRLTVL.

The chain couples TRBV9 to TRBJ1-4; 10 bases are a match to TRBD1. CDR1 and CDR2 (germline): SGDLS, YYNGEE. Losses at the gene ends were 2 bases for V and 7 bases for J; bases not matched to a gene: 2. The CDR3 covers 14 residues. The CDR3 sequence is CASSVGTGVEKLFF. CDR3 DNA sequence: TGTGCCAGCAGCGTGGGGACAGGGGTTGAAAAACTGTTTTTT.

The rearrangement uses TRBV5-1 and TRBJ1-6, with D unclear. V was cut by 0 bases and J by 13 bases, with 14 bases left in between. CDR1 is SGHRS, CDR2 YFSETQ, per germline. The CDR3 runs to 14 residues. The CDR3 protein is CASSLGQVVSPLHF. CDR3 in DNA: TGCGCCAGCAGCTTGGGGCAGGTTGTATCCCCCCTCCACTTT.

The chain has TRBV5-4 and TRBJ2-7; 11 bases map to TRBD1. V shed 4 bases, J shed 2 bases, and the junction held 2 bases outside the gene matches. Germline V gene data show CDR1 as SGHNT and CDR2 as YYREEE (reference sequence). This CDR3 spans 14 amino acids. The CDR3, as DNA: TGTGCCAGCAGCAAGGGACAGGGGGCCTACGAGCAGTACTTC. It encodes CASSKGQGAYEQYF.

This clonotype was observed many times. This chain links TRBV19 with TRBJ2-3; D is unclear. The CDR3 has 15 residues. Germline lookup yields CDR1 LNHDA and CDR2 SQIVND (reference sequence). Trimming left V 0 bases short and J 1 base short, with 8 bases between. CDR3 sequence reads: CASSIDGARTDTQYF. The CDR3 nucleotides are TGTGCCAGTAGTATAGATGGTGCTCGCACAGATACGCAGTATTTT.

This chain joins TRBV6-5 and TRBJ2-2; a possible D gene is TRBD2 (6 bases). This CDR3 contains 21 residues. Per the germline V gene, CDR1 is MNHEY and CDR2 is SVGAGI. The V end was cut by 2 bases, the J end by 3 bases, with 28 bases between. CDR3 protein: CASSYRTRNSGALPDTGELFF. The DNA for the CDR3 is TGTGCCAGCAGTTACCGGACCCGGAATAGCGGAGCCTTACCTGACACCGGGGAGCTGTTTTTT.

The chain couples TRBV27 to TRBJ2-1; 7 nucleotides match TRBD1. Trimming cost V 5 bases and J 5 bases; bases outside gene matches: 6. This CDR3 comprises 14 residues. CDR1 MNHEY and CDR2 SMNVEV come from the germline V gene (reference sequence). The CDR3 protein is CASSATGFNNEQFF. CDR3 in DNA: TGTGCCAGCAGTGCGACAGGGTTCAACAATGAGCAGTTCTTC.

This clonotype was seen a handful of times. The chain is built from TRBV24-1 and TRBJ2-3; D possibly uses TRBD1 or TRBD2 (6 bases each). The CDR3 sequence is 15 residues long. Germline lookup yields CDR1 KGHDR and CDR2 SFDVKD. Trimming cost V 1 base and J 7 bases, with 14 bases left between them. The CDR3 coding sequence is TGTGCCACCAGTGATTTACACAGGGCGGGGAATACGCAGTATTTT. As protein: CATSDLHRAGNTQYF.

The genes are TRBV10-3 and TRBJ1-2; 7 bases align to TRBD1. This CDR3 comprises 14 residues. Germline CDR1 is ENHRY and CDR2 is SYGVKD. V lost 6 bases and J lost 8; bases outside the gene matches: 12. The CDR3 DNA sequence: TGTGCCATCAGCGACCTGGACGCAGGGGGAGGCTACACCTTC. The encoded protein is CAISDLDAGGGYTF.

This clonotype was counted a single time. The chain employs TRBV5-1 and TRBJ2-5; TRBD2 matches 14 bases. V shed 4 bases, J shed 1 base, and the junction held 3 bases outside the gene matches. CDR1 and CDR2 (germline): SGHRS, YFSETQ. This CDR3 spans 16 amino acids. Written as DNA, the CDR3 is TGCGCCAGCAGCCCGGGACTAGCGGGGGCCCAAGAGACCCAGTACTTC. Its translation: CASSPGLAGAQETQYF.

The chain carries TRBV6-1 and TRBJ2-6; 8 bases map to TRBD1. The CDR3 covers 18 residues. Germline CDR1 is MNHNS and CDR2 is SASEGT. Trimming at V came to 6 bases and at J to 4 bases, leaving 14 bases not matched to a gene. Here the CDR3 DNA reads TGTGCCAGCAGCCTCGCAGGGGGCGTCTATCCCGGGGCCAACGTCCTGACTTTC. Translating it yields CASSLAGGVYPGANVLTF.

The CDR3 reads CASSIGTDVTEKLFF. CDR3 nucleotide sequence: TGTGCCAGCAGTATCGGGACGGATGTTACTGAAAAACTGTTTTTT. This chain links TRBV12-3 or TRBV12-4 with TRBJ1-4; D is possibly TRBD1 (5 bases). Trimming cost V 5 bases and J 7 bases, with 17 bases left between them. This CDR3 comprises 15 residues.

V gene TRBV9 combines with J gene TRBJ2-3; 7 positions match TRBD1. The CDR3 is made up of 15 amino acids. CDR1 and CDR2 from the germline V gene are SGDLS and YYNGEE. With V trimmed by 0 bases and J by 2 bases, 3 bases remained unmatched. The CDR3 loop reads CASSVVGQITDTQYF. The DNA for the CDR3 is TGTGCCAGCAGCGTAGTGGGACAGATCACAGATACGCAGTATTTT.

This clonotype was observed a handful of times. The J gene is TRBJ1-2, the V gene TRBV3-1, with a tentative D call TRBD1 (5 bases). Trimming took 1 base from V and 8 from J, leaving 14 bases between them. CDR1 LGHDT and CDR2 YNNKEL come from the germline V gene (reference sequence). The CDR3 extends over 14 amino acids. CDR3 in DNA: TGTGCCAGCAGCCAAGTGGTCGGGGGAGGGGGCTACACCTTC. Translated, it gives CASSQVVGGGGYTF.

The chain has TRBV5-1 and TRBJ2-2, with 7 bases fitting TRBD2. The junction had 6 bases not matched to a gene; V was cut back by 1 base and J by 3 bases. CDR3 length: 16 amino acids. Looked up from germline, CDR1 is SGHRS and CDR2 is YFSETQ. The CDR3 loop is CASSLNGGRDTGELFF. As DNA, the CDR3 is TGCGCCAGCAGCTTGAATGGCGGGAGAGACACCGGGGAGCTGTTTTTT.

As concerns this clonotype: A single base separates this from a much larger clone, so it may be a read error. The gene calls are TRBV5-1 and TRBJ2-5, with D hard to call. The CDR3 is 11 residues long. Trimming left V 6 bases short and J 5 bases short, with 8 bases between. Germline assignment: CDR1 SGHRS and CDR2 YFSETQ. For the CDR3, the DNA is TGCGCCAGCACCCCGGAGGAGACCCAGTACTTC. Amino acids: CASTPEETQYF.

As regards this clonotype: Because the CDR3's place on the DNA is in doubt, the DNA is left out and the CDR3 is given as listed by TCRdb. The rearrangement links TRBV27 to TRBJ1-5; no check of the table's D call, TRBD1, against the DNA was made. Termini included, the CDR3 measures 17 amino acids. CDR1 and CDR2 from the germline V gene are MNHEY and SMNVEV (reference sequence). CDR3 amino acids: CASSLVMGQGYHQPQHF.

CDR3: CASSVGLADTGELFF. The CDR3 DNA is TGTGCCAGCAGTGTGGGACTAGCGGACACCGGGGAGCTGTTTTTT. The genes are TRBV25-1 and TRBJ2-2; 11 positions match TRBD2. The CDR3 loop spans 15 amino acids. V was clipped by 4 bases and J by 3 bases; unmatched bases: 1. Germline CDR1 is MGHDK and CDR2 is SYGVNS.

The CDR3 is CASSQVTSGNQETQYF. The CDR3 nucleotides are TGTGCCAGCAGCCAAGTAACTAGCGGGAATCAGGAGACCCAGTACTTC. The chain recombines TRBV3-1 with TRBJ2-5; 10 bases are shared with TRBD2. Looked up from germline, CDR1 is LGHDT and CDR2 is YNNKEL (reference sequence). The length of the CDR3 is 16 residues. Trimming at V came to 1 base and at J to 5 bases, leaving 7 bases not matched to a gene.

The rearrangement links TRBV2 to TRBJ2-3; TRBD2 matches 12 bases. Germline V gene sequence: CDR1 SNHLY, CDR2 FYNNEI. V dropped 1 base and J dropped 6; count of bases not matched to a gene: 8. This CDR3 has 17 residues. CDR3 amino acids: CASSEVVVLAGGDTQYF. The CDR3 nucleotides read TGTGCCAGCAGTGAAGTTGTTGTGCTAGCGGGGGGGGATACGCAGTATTTT.

This chain links TRBV15 with TRBJ2-3; no definite D call. Per germline, CDR1 LNHNV and CDR2 YYDKDF (reference sequence). V lost 5 bases and J lost 5, with 11 bases in between. The CDR3 length is 13 residues. The CDR3 nucleotides read TGTGCCACCAGCGGAGTCTCGGGAGATACGCAGTATTTT. Its translation is CATSGVSGDTQYF.

This clonotype appeared a few times. This sequence joins TRBV14 and TRBJ2-2; D gene unclear. CDR1 SGHDN and CDR2 FVKESK come from the germline V gene. Trimming left V 0 bases short and J 5 bases short, with 4 bases between. The CDR3 runs to 13 residues. The CDR3 DNA is TGTGCCAGCAGCCAAGATCGGACCGGGGAGCTGTTTTTT. Translated: CASSQDRTGELFF.

CDR3 sequence (DNA): TGCGCCACCCGGGCCCAGGGACCCTACAATGAGCAGTTCTTC. This sequence encodes CATRAQGPYNEQFF. V is TRBV5-1 and J is TRBJ2-1; D possibly matches TRBD1 or TRBD2 (5 bases each). V shed 9 bases and J shed 2 bases, with 15 bases lying between them. The length of the CDR3 is 14 residues. Per germline, CDR1 SGHRS and CDR2 YFSETQ. Based on the CDR3 plus reference TRBV5-1 and TRBJ2-1, the full variable domain is KAGVTQTPRYLIKTRGQQVTLSCSPISGHRSVSWYQQTPGQGLQFLFEYFSETQRNKGNFPGRFSGRQFSNSRSEMNVSTLELGDSALYLCATRAQGPYNEQFFGPGTRLTVL.